This T cell receptor beta chain appears in the sequencing data of a study of cytomegalovirus exposure and HLA in healthy donors. In the PCR, 60 Vbeta and 13 Jbeta primers were used. TCRdb's table, derived via immunoSEQ multiplex PCR, lists solely in-frame clones and lacks some. The sample shows 150,000 or so clones, approximately 82% of them seen only once. With regard to this clone: The antigen is unknown.

Study observations and caveats: Most TCR sequences were seen very rarely across donors, but some public TCRs occurred in many. It was approximately 170 TCR beta chains that were listed as cytomegalovirus-associated.

Sequencing input: PBMCs. This receptor was identified in a young man in good health and CMV-seropositive.

In DNA, the CDR3 is TGTGCCAGCAGCTTTGCCTTAAGGACAGCCTCCTACGAGCAGTACTTC. Its protein product is CASSFALRTASYEQYF. The V call is TRBV12-1, the J call TRBJ2-7; TRBD1, the table's D call, lacks a check against the DNA. TRBV12-1 is a listed pseudogene. The CDR3 contains 16 residues.